One and the same sample provided the 21 T cell receptor beta chains below, sequenced in a study of shared clonotypes between healthy human individuals. Clones were read by immunoSEQ multiplex PCR, and TCRdb kept only the in-frame ones, dropping some. The sample lists under 2,500,000 clones; under 97% were seen once. Sequenced: naive CD4+ T cells sorted from blood. The subset was: CD45RA+ positively selected. These receptors came from a man between 18 and 35 years old in good health.

The gene calls are TRBV25-1 and TRBJ1-4; D uncertain. Germline loops: CDR1 MGHDK, CDR2 SYGVNS. V dropped 1 base and J dropped 0 bases, with 6 bases sitting between them. CDR3 length equals 15 residues. CDR3 in amino acids: CASSELAATNEKLFF. CDR3 DNA sequence: TGTGCCAGCAGTGAATTGGCAGCAACTAATGAAAAACTGTTTTTT.

This chain connects TRBV2 to TRBJ1-4, with D tentatively TRBD1 (6 bases). Trimming shortened V by 6 bases and J by 1 base, and 9 bases separated the two germline ends. The CDR3 is 14 residues long. Germline CDR1 SNHLY, CDR2 FYNNEI. The DNA for the CDR3 is TGTGCCAGCAGGCCGACAGGAACTAATGAAAAACTGTTTTTT. Protein: CASRPTGTNEKLFF.

The chain combines TRBV7-2 with TRBJ2-5, with a weak D call TRBD2 (6 bases). Germline-derived CDR1 and CDR2 are SGHTA and FQGNSA. The CDR3 contains 17 residues. V lost 5 bases to trimming and J lost 2 bases, with 21 bases between them. CDR3 sequence: CASSPTGGSAKQETQYF. The CDR3 nucleotides are TGTGCCAGCAGCCCAACCGGAGGGAGTGCCAAACAAGAGACCCAGTACTTC.

This chain connects TRBV6-6 to TRBJ1-5; D unresolved. The V end lost 4 bases, the J end lost 0 bases, and 7 bases lay between the germline ends. Germline V CDR1 and CDR2: MNHNY, SVGAGI (reference sequence). The CDR3 has 14 residues. The CDR3 region has the DNA TGTGCCAGCAGTTCGACAAATAGCAATCAGCCCCAGCATTTT. Translation: CASSSTNSNQPQHF.

The CDR3 loop is CASINGQNTEAFF. CDR3 DNA sequence: TGCGCCAGCATCAATGGACAGAACACTGAAGCTTTCTTT. The chain couples TRBV5-1 to TRBJ1-1; D might be TRBD1 (5 bases). In germline, CDR1 is SGHRS, CDR2 YFSETQ. The CDR3 contains 13 residues. Trimming cost V 6 bases and J 1 base, with 10 bases left between them.

The genes are TRBV5-1 and TRBJ2-1; D is uncertain. The CDR3 is made up of 15 amino acids. Trimming took 4 bases from V and 0 from J, leaving 11 bases between them. Per the germline V gene, CDR1 is SGHRS and CDR2 is YFSETQ. CDR3 region: CASSPGSSSYNEQFF. The CDR3 nucleotides read TGCGCCAGCAGCCCTGGGTCGAGCTCCTACAATGAGCAGTTCTTC.

The V and J genes are TRBV5-1 and TRBJ2-1, with D possibly matching TRBD1 (5 bases). The CDR3 is 20 amino acids. Germline V gives CDR1 SGHRS, CDR2 YFSETQ. V was trimmed by 3 bases and J by 0 bases, leaving 25 bases between them. CDR3 amino acids: CASSSHGTDSFLSSYNEQFF. The CDR3 DNA sequence: TGCGCCAGCAGCTCCCATGGTACCGACAGTTTCCTGAGCTCCTACAATGAGCAGTTCTTC. Variable domain in full (rest from reference TRBV5-1 and TRBJ2-1): KAGVTQTPRYLIKTRGQQVTLSCSPISGHRSVSWYQQTPGQGLQFLFEYFSETQRNKGNFPGRFSGRQFSNSRSEMNVSTLELGDSALYLCASSSHGTDSFLSSYNEQFFGPGTRLTVL.

This rearrangement joins TRBV6-6 to TRBJ2-2; tentative D call: TRBD2 (5 bases). Trimming removed 2 bases from V and 0 bases from J, with 7 bases in between. Germline CDR1 MNHNY, CDR2 SVGAGI (reference sequence). This CDR3 spans 15 amino acids. Here the CDR3 reads CASSYLEANTGELFF. The CDR3, as DNA: TGTGCCAGCAGTTACCTGGAGGCGAACACCGGGGAGCTGTTTTTT.

This clone was detected only once. J is TRBJ1-1 and V is TRBV19; D remains ambiguous. CDR1 LNHDA and CDR2 SQIVND come from the germline V gene (reference sequence). The CDR3 totals 15 residues. With 1 base removed from V and 0 bases from J, the gap between germline ends came to 9 bases. As DNA, the CDR3 is TGTGCCAGTAGTATAGGGGAGGCATTGAACACTGAAGCTTTCTTT. It codes for CASSIGEALNTEAFF.

The chain is built from TRBV30 and TRBJ2-7; 10 bases align to TRBD2. The CDR3 consists of 14 residues. In germline, CDR1 is GTSNPN, CDR2 SVGIG (reference sequence). J gave up 0 bases and V 5 bases, and 4 bases lay outside the gene matches. CDR3 in DNA: TGTGCCTGGCCTAGCGGGGGCTACTCCTACGAGCAGTACTTC. It specifies CAWPSGGYSYEQYF.

The chain couples TRBV7-6 to TRBJ2-7; perhaps TRBD1 as D (5 bases). The CDR3 spans 12 residues. The germline gives CDR1 SGHVS, CDR2 FNYEAQ. V dropped 5 bases and J dropped 6 bases, with 11 bases sitting between them. The CDR3: CASSAGHPEQYF. DNA of the CDR3: TGTGCCAGCAGCGCTGGACATCCCGAGCAGTACTTC.

The chain recombines TRBV6-1 with TRBJ1-2, with TRBD1 as a possible D gene (5 bases). The germline V and J ends were trimmed by 7 bases and 7 bases, with 16 bases remaining between them. The CDR3 is 13 residues long. Per the germline V gene, CDR1 is MNHNS and CDR2 is SASEGT. CDR3 DNA: TGTGCCAGCACCCGAACGGGGCAAACTGGCTACACCTTC. Residues: CASTRTGQTGYTF.

The gene calls are TRBV5-6 and TRBJ2-1; D perhaps matches TRBD2 (6 bases). The CDR3 loop spans 16 amino acids. Germline V lookup: CDR1 SGHDT, CDR2 YYEEEE. The germline V and J ends were trimmed by 2 bases and 4 bases, with 16 bases remaining between them. CDR3 in DNA: TGTGCCAGCAGCTTTCGAACTAGCAATCTTTACAATGAGCAGTTCTTC. Translated: CASSFRTSNLYNEQFF.

The V call is TRBV21-1, the J call TRBJ2-2. TRBV21-1 is given as a pseudogene. The CDR3 consists of 18 residues. The CDR3 protein is CASSKVLEKTKNTGELFF. In DNA, the CDR3 is TGTGCCAGCAGCAAAGTACTGGAAAAGACGAAGAACACCGGGGAGCTGTTTTTT.

V usage is TRBV4-3 and J usage is TRBJ1-1; D gene ambiguous. This CDR3 is 13 amino acids long. The V and J ends lost 1 base and 4 bases respectively, with 7 bases between them. Germline loops: CDR1 LGHNA, CDR2 YSLEER. CDR3 region: CASSQGRSTEAFF. DNA of the CDR3: TGCGCCAGCAGCCAAGGACGGAGCACTGAAGCTTTCTTT.

This rearrangement joins TRBV2 to TRBJ2-1, with 12 bases identical to TRBD2. The junction had 11 bases not matched to a gene; V was cut back by 5 bases and J by 0 bases. This CDR3 region has 19 residues. Germline V gene lookup returns CDR1 SNHLY and CDR2 FYNNEI. CDR3 in DNA: TGTGCCAGCAGTCTGAGGCCAACTAGCGGGGGGTCCTCCTACAATGAGCAGTTCTTC. Protein sequence: CASSLRPTSGGSSYNEQFF.

Regarding this clone: Within the sample, other DNA sequences also encode this same CDR3. The rearrangement links TRBV11-1 to TRBJ2-5, with TRBD1 identical over 11 bases. Per germline, CDR1 SGHAT and CDR2 FQDESV (reference sequence). With 5 bases clipped from V and 2 bases from J, the junction kept 7 bases outside the gene matches. The CDR3 spans 16 residues. CDR3 DNA sequence: TGTGCCAGCAGCCTAGGGGACAGGGGGAGACAAGAGACCCAGTACTTC. Translating it yields CASSLGDRGRQETQYF.

The V call is TRBV2, the J call TRBJ1-5; 7 positions agree with TRBD1. The germline gives CDR1 SNHLY, CDR2 FYNNEI. Unmatched junction bases numbered 6, after V lost 5 bases and J lost 2 bases. This CDR3 contains 15 residues. The CDR3 coding sequence is TGTGCCAGCAGTAAGACAGGGATCGGCAATCAGCCCCAGCATTTT. This codes for CASSKTGIGNQPQHF.

The chain carries TRBV11-2 and TRBJ1-1; maybe TRBD1 (6 bases). This CDR3 spans 13 amino acids. Germline values: CDR1 SGHAT, CDR2 FQNNGV. The V and J ends lost 6 bases and 6 bases respectively, with 14 bases between them. In nucleotides, the CDR3 is TGTGCCAGCAGTTCCCAGGGGTACTCTGAAGCTTTCTTT. Encoded protein: CASSSQGYSEAFF.

The chain combines TRBV14 with TRBJ1-4; tentatively, D is TRBD1 (6 bases). This CDR3 has 16 amino acids. Germline values: CDR1 SGHDN, CDR2 FVKESK. V shed 1 base and J shed 7 bases, with 16 bases lying between them. CDR3 sequence: CASSQAIIRGGEKLFF. For the CDR3, the DNA is TGTGCCAGCAGCCAAGCAATAATCAGGGGCGGTGAAAAACTGTTTTTT.

CDR3 in DNA: TGTGCCATCAGTGAGAGGGGGGCGAGGGAGACCCAGTACTTC. This encodes CAISERGARETQYF. The rearrangement joins TRBV10-3 to TRBJ2-5; either TRBD1 or TRBD2 may fit D (6 bases each). The CDR3 is 14 amino acids. The V end was cut by 2 bases, the J end by 5 bases, with 12 bases between. Germline CDR1 ENHRY, CDR2 SYGVKD.